This passage covers 3 T cell receptor beta chains from one sample sequenced in a study of early T cells in non-severe SARS-CoV-2 infection. TCRdb reprocessed the 5' RACE reads via MiXCR and lists one record per CDR3 protein. Seen here are fewer than 45,000 distinct CDR3 sequences, approximately 6% observed once, and the top ten hold 7.6%. The sequenced sample was whole blood. All receptors come from an adult who was a healthcare worker with PCR-confirmed SARS-CoV-2 infection or an uninfected control (not recorded which).

This clonotype was observed a handful of times. The chain combines TRBV4-3 with TRBJ2-7, with D possibly TRBD2 on 6 matching bases. CDR3 length equals 15 residues. The V end was cut by 1 base, the J end by 3 bases, with 13 bases between. CDR1 is LGHNA and CDR2 is YSLEER in the germline V gene. CDR3 nucleotides: TGCGCCAGCAGCCAAGCTTCTAGCGCGGACTACGAGCAGTACTTC. Amino acid sequence: CASSQASSADYEQYF.

V gene TRBV6-2 or TRBV6-3 combines with J gene TRBJ2-1; D is undetermined. The CDR3 covers 14 residues. Deletions cut 4 bases from V and 2 bases from J, with 9 bases between. In germline, CDR1 is MNHEY, CDR2 SVGEGT. The CDR3 sequence is CASSSKEAYNEQFF. The CDR3 coding sequence is TGTGCCAGCAGTTCCAAAGAGGCCTACAATGAGCAGTTCTTC.

This clonotype was detected many times. This chain connects TRBV7-9 to TRBJ1-5, with a tentative D call TRBD1 (6 bases). The germline gives CDR1 SEHNR, CDR2 FQNEAQ (reference sequence). The V end lost 1 base, the J end lost 1 base, and 8 bases lay between the germline ends. The CDR3 loop spans 15 amino acids. The CDR3 bases are TGTGCCAGCAGCTTAGAGGGGGGAAGCAATCAGCCCCAGCATTTT. This encodes CASSLEGGSNQPQHF.